One T cell receptor beta chain is described in this entry. This clonotype was recorded a few times. The antigen it recognizes is unknown. No much larger clonotype is one base removed from it; base qualities were not supplied. This record comes from a study of T-cell memory formation after mild COVID-19 (dated by TCRdb to about 2021). For the study in its entirety: TCR sequence clusters from the two donors were largely donor specific. The cohort was made up of two young adult volunteers, one female and one male, who were previously healthy. In a couple of donors, T-cell clones that expanded and contracted after mild COVID-19 were tracked by sequencing TCRalpha and TCRbeta repertoires over time. The study at large found these results: Some responding clones were found in pre-infection memory, which suggests that pre-existing cross-reactive memory T cells took part in the SARS-CoV-2 response. Balanced CD4/CD8 phenotypes were observed for clones contracting from day 15 to 85, whereas a bias towards CD4+ was observed for a second wave of clones expanding from day 15 to 37. Whether the second-wave clones peaking on day 37 were SARS-CoV-2 specific was not confirmed. Only a couple of mild cases were covered by the study, and larger cohorts that include severe cases with pre-infection samples were considered necessary. Contracting CD4+ clones were located mainly in the CM and EM memory subsets, whereas CD8+ clones were found to be enriched in EMRA.

PBMCs were isolated by Ficoll-Paque density gradient centrifugation. From the germline V gene, CDR1 is SNHLY and CDR2 is FYNNEI. V drops 5 bases and J drops 8 bases, leaving 13 bases in between. From the cysteine up to the phenylalanine, the CDR3 has a length of 13 residues. Solely the CDR3 DNA is kept, with 39 bases framed from the first base. The sequencer was an Illumina NovaSeq 6000. cDNA libraries for TCRalpha and TCRbeta were prepared by 5'RACE using constant-segment primers, with sample barcodes and unique molecular identifiers added. Trizol reagent was used to extract RNA from every sample. Library amplification was performed in two PCR steps, and a second sample barcode and Illumina TruSeq adapters were introduced in the second step. Libraries were sequenced on an Illumina NovaSeq with 2 x 150 bp paired-end reads. As for the original processing: Demultiplexing of reads and collapsing into UMI-guided consensus sequences were performed with migec v1.2.7. Using mixcr v2.1.11, UMI consensuses were aligned to TRA and TRB V and J templates and then assembled into clonotypes. A clonotype was counted as expanded or contracted only if both edgeR and NoisET called the change significant, with noise models trained on biological replicates. For edgeR calls, the cutoffs were a false discovery rate-adjusted p below 0.01 and a log2 fold-change threshold of 1. PCA with hierarchical clustering of max-normalized trajectories of the 1000 most abundant clonotypes was used as exploratory dynamics analysis. The CD4 or CD8 phenotype of responding clones was assigned using the separately sequenced CD4+ and CD8+ repertoires. Using fastp trimming at Q25 and MiXCR clonotype assembly, TCRdb reanalyzed the public sequencing data and kept in-frame beta chains. When rows share a CDR3 protein, they turn into one entry using the most common DNA and genes. Here the V and J calls rest on TCRdb's processing, not on the authors' analysis. The sample has 400,000 to 550,000 distinct CDR3 sequences on record, roughly 25% of them singletons. Around 13% of the sample is held by the ten biggest clonotypes.

This sequence originates from an adult woman who had mild COVID-19 (a few samples of this study predate the infection). The sample titles of this study are shuffled in the database, so cell type and time point are left out; the donor was told from shared clones. Recombination connected TRBV2 to TRBJ2-1; the D segment cannot be called with confidence. Specimen: PBMCs or a T cell subset sorted from them (not recorded which). The DNA is TGTGCCAGCAGTCGCTATCAAGGCTATGAGCAGTTCTTC. Its protein is CASSRYQGYEQFF.